Described below is a single T cell receptor beta chain sequence and its context. Clones were sequenced by immunoSEQ multiplex PCR, and TCRdb holds only the in-frame ones, with some missing. The table includes some 83,000 clones, 94% detected once. Per the germline V gene, CDR1 is LNHDA and CDR2 is SQIVND (reference sequence). Trimming removed 3 bases from V and 0 bases from J, with 10 bases in between. The CDR3 contains 15 residues. The roughly 120-subject validation cohort, separate from the 666-subject first cohort, included the donors. This entry comes from a study of cytomegalovirus exposure and HLA in healthy donors.

The chain joins TRBV19 to TRBJ2-3; tentatively, D is TRBD2 (5 bases). The receptor comes from a woman between 18 and 29 years old in good health and CMV-seronegative. Sequenced input: PBMCs. The CDR3 DNA follows: TGTGCCAGTAGTATTGGCGGGTTTAGCACAGATACGCAGTATTTT. Encoded protein: CASSIGGFSTDTQYF. Full variable domain (outside the CDR3, taken from reference TRBV19 and TRBJ2-3): DGGITQSPKYLFRKEGQNVTLSCEQNLNHDAMYWYRQDPGQGLRLIYYSQIVNDFQKGDIAEGYSVSREKKESFPLTVTSAQKNPTAFYLCASSIGGFSTDTQYFGPGTRLTVL.